Below, one T cell receptor beta chain is given with its context. TCRdb's copy holds only in-frame clones and misses some; the assay was immunoSEQ multiplex PCR. Of about 35,000 clones in the sample, 90% were seen once. Looked up from germline, CDR1 is SGHTA and CDR2 is FQGNSA. Trimming stripped 4 bases from V and 0 bases from J, with 4 bases between. The length of the CDR3 is 14 residues. The data were taken from a study of T cell changes during pregnancy in multiple sclerosis. Sequencing was performed on peripheral blood, taken in the third trimester of pregnancy. This chain uses TRBV7-2 with TRBJ1-6; D ambiguous. The source of this sequence is a female donor in good health, enrolled as a control in a pregnancy study. For the CDR3, the DNA is TGTGCCAGCAGCTCTCTCTCCTATAATTCACCCCTCCACTTT. It yields the protein CASSSLSYNSPLHF.